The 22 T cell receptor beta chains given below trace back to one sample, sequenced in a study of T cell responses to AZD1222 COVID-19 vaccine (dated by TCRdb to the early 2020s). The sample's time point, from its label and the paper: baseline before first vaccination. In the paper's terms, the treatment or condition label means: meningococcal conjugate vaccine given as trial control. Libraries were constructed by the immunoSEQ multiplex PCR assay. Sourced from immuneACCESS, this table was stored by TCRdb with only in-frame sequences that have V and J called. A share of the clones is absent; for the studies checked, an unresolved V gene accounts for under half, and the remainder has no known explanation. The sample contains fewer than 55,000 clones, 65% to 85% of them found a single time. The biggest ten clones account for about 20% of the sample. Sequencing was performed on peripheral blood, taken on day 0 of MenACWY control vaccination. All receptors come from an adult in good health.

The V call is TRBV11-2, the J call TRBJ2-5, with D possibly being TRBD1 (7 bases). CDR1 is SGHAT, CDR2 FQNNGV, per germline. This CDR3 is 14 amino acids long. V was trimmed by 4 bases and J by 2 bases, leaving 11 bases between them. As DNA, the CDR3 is TGTGCCAGCAGCTCGACAGGGAGGCAAGAGACCCAGTACTTC. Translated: CASSSTGRQETQYF.

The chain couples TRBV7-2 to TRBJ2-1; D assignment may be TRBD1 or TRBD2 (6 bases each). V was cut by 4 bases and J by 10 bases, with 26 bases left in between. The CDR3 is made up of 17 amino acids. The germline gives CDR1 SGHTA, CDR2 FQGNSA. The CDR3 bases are TGTGCCAGCAGCTCCTCGGGTAGCCGAGGCAGGAGGGGGGAGCAGTTCTTC. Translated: CASSSSGSRGRRGEQFF.

The CDR3 bases are TGTGCCAGCAGCTTAACGGGAGACCTTGAAGCTTTCTTT. Its protein is CASSLTGDLEAFF. The chain joins TRBV5-4 to TRBJ1-1; D unclear. CDR3 length: 13 residues. Germline loops: CDR1 SGHNT, CDR2 YYREEE (reference sequence). V lost 2 bases and J 7 bases, leaving 12 bases between the germline ends.

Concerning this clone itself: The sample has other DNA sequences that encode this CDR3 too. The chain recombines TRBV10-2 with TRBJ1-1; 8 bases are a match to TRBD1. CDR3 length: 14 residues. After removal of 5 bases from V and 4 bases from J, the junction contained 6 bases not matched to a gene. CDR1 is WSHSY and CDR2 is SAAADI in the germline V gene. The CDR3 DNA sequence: TGCGCCAGCAGTCCCGGACAGGGCGGCACTGAAGCTTTCTTT. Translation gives CASSPGQGGTEAFF.

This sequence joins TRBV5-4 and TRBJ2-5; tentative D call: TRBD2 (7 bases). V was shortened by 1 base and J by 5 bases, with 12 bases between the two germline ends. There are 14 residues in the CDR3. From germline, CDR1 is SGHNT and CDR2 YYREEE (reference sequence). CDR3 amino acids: CASSLWGGGETQYF. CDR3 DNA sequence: TGTGCCAGCAGCTTGTGGGGGGGCGGGGAGACCCAGTACTTC.

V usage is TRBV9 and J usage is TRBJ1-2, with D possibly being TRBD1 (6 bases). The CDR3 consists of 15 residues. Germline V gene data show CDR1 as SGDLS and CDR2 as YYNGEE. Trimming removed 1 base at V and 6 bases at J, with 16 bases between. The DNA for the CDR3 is TGTGCCAGCAGCGTAACGCACAGGGTTGTGGATGGCTACACCTTC. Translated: CASSVTHRVVDGYTF.

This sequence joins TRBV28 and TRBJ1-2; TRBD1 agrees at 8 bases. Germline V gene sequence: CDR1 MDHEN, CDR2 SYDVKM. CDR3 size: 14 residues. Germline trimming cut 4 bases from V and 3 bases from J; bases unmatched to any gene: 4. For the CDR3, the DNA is TGTGCCAGCAGTTCAGGGGGCGGAGACTATGGCTACACCTTC. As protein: CASSSGGGDYGYTF.

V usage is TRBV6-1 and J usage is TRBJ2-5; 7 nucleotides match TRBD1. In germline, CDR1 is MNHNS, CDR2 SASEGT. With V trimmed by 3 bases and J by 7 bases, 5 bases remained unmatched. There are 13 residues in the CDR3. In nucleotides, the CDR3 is TGTGCCAGCAGTGAGAGGGGGCTAGGGACCCAGTACTTC. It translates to CASSERGLGTQYF.

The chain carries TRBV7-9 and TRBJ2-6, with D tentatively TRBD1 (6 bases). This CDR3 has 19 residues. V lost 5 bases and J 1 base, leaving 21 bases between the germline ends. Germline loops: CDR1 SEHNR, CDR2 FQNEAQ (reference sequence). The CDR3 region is CASSAQKQGRGSGANVLTF. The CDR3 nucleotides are TGTGCCAGCAGCGCGCAAAAACAGGGAAGAGGGTCTGGGGCCAACGTCCTGACTTTC.

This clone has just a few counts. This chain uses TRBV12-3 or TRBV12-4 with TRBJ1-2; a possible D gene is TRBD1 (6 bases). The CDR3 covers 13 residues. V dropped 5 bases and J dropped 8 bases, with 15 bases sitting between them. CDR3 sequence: CASSLRLGGGYTF. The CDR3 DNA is TGTGCCAGCAGTCTAAGACTGGGGGGCGGCTACACCTTC.

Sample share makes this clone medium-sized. CDR3 sequence (DNA): TGTGCCAGCAGCCAAGATGAGGGGACTGGGGCCAACGTCCTGACTTTC. Translated: CASSQDEGTGANVLTF. The V call is TRBV4-2, the J call TRBJ2-6; TRBD1 or TRBD2 may be the D gene (5 bases each). Deletions cut 0 bases from V and 2 bases from J, with 8 bases between. Germline lookup yields CDR1 LGHNA and CDR2 YNFKEQ. This CDR3 contains 16 residues.

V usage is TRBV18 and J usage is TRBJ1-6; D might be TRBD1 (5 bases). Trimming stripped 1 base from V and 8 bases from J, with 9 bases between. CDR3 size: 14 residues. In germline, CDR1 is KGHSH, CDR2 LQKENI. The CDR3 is CASSPRQGDSPLHF. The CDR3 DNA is TGTGCCAGCTCACCACGCCAGGGTGATTCACCCCTCCACTTT.

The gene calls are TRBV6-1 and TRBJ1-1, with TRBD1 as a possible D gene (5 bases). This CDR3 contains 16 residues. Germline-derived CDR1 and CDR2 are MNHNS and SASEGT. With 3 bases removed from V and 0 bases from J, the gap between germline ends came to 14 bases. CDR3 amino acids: CASSERGGGLNTEAFF. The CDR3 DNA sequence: TGTGCCAGCAGTGAGAGGGGTGGTGGACTGAACACTGAAGCTTTCTTT.

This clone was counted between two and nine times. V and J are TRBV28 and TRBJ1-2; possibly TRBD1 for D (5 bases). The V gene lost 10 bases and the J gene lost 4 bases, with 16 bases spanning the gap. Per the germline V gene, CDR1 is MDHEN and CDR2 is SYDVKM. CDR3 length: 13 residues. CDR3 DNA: TGTGCCACCGAAGGGAAGGGGTTCTATGGCTACACCTTC. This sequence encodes CATEGKGFYGYTF.

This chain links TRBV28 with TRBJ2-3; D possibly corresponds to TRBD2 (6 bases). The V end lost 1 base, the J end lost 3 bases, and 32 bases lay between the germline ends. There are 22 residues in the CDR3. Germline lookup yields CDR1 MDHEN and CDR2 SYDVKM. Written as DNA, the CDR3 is TGTGCCAGCAGTTTATTCTTCCTAACTAGCCCGAGAGGCGTCTTTGGTACAGATACGCAGTATTTT. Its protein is CASSLFFLTSPRGVFGTDTQYF.

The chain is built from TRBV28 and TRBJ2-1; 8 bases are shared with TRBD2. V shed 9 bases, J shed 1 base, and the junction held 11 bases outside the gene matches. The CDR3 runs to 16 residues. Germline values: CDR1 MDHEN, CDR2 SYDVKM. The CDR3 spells CASLGGGISSYNEQFF. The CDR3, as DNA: TGTGCCAGTTTGGGCGGGGGGATAAGTTCCTACAATGAGCAGTTCTTC.

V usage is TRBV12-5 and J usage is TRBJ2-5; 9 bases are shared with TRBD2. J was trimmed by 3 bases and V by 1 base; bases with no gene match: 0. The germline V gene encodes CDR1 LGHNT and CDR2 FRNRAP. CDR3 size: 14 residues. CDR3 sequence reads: CASGLGGREETQYF. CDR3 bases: TGTGCTAGTGGTTTGGGCGGGAGGGAAGAGACCCAGTACTTC.

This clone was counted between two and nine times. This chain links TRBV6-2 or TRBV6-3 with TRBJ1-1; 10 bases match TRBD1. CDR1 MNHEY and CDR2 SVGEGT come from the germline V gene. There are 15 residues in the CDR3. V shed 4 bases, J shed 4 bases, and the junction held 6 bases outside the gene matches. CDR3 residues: CASSSRQGAFTEAFF. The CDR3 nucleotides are TGTGCCAGCAGTTCTAGACAGGGGGCTTTCACTGAAGCTTTCTTT.

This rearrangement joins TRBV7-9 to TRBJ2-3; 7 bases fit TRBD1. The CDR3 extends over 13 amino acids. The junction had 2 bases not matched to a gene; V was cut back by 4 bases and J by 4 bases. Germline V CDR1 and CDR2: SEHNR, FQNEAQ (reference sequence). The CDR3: CASSSQGADTQYF. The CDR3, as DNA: TGTGCCAGCAGCTCCCAGGGGGCAGATACGCAGTATTTT.

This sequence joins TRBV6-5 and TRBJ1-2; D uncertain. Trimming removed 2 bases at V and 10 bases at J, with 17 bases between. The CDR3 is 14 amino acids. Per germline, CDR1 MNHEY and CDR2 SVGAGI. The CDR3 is CASSYAPAASNYTF. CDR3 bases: TGTGCCAGCAGTTACGCGCCAGCCGCCTCCAACTACACCTTC.

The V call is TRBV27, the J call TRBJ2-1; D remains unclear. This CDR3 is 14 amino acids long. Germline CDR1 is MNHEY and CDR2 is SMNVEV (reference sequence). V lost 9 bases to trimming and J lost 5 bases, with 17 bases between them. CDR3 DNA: TGTGCCAGTAGAGCCCATGGGCCTCACAATGAGCAGTTCTTC. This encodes CASRAHGPHNEQFF.

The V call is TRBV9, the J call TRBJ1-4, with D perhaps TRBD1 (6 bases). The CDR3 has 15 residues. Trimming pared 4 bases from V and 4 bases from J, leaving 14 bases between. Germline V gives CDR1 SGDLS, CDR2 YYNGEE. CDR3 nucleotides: TGTGCCAGCAGCAGGGGGGCGGCCCTTAATGAAAAACTGTTTTTT. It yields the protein CASSRGAALNEKLFF.